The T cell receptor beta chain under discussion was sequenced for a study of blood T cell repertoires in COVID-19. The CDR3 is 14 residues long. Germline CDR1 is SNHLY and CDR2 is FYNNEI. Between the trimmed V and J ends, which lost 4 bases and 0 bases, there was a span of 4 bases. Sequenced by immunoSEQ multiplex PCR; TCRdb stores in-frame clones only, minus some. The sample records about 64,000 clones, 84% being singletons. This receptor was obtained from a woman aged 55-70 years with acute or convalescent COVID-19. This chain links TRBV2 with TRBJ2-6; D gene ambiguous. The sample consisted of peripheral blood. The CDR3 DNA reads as TGTGCCAGCAGTGGGGCCTCTGGGGCCAACGTCCTGACTTTC. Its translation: CASSGASGANVLTF. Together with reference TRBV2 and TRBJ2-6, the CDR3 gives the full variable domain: EPEVTQTPSHQVTQMGQEVILRCVPISNHLYFYWYRQILGQKVEFLVSFYNNEISEKSEIFDDQFSVERPDGSNFTLKIRSTKLEDSAMYFCASSGASGANVLTFGAGSRLTVL.